This T cell receptor beta chain was captured by sequencing in a study of shared clonotypes between healthy human individuals. General study findings and limits: Owing to a small donor count, the genetic and exposure-history diversity represented was limited.

Comment on this clone: What it recognizes is unknown.

Profiled with immunoSEQ multiplex PCR; TCRdb holds only in-frame clones, not every one. The sample records 2.3 million or so clones, approximately 93% being singletons. Per the germline V gene, CDR1 is SGHRS and CDR2 is YFSETQ. Trimming removed 4 bases from V and 7 bases from J, with 12 bases in between. The CDR3 has 13 residues. The chain couples TRBV5-1 to TRBJ2-1; perhaps TRBD1 as D (5 bases). Sequencing was carried out using naive CD4+ T cells from PBMCs. Subset meaning: CD45RA+ positively selected. The sequence derives from a man aged 18 to 29 in good health. Some clones in this sample may be carry-over from other donors' samples. DNA for the CDR3: TGCGCCAGCAGCACGTGGGGCGGAAATGAGCAGTTCTTC. Translating gives CASSTWGGNEQFF.